These 17 T cell receptor beta chains came from one sample sequenced in a study of T cell responses to AZD1222 COVID-19 vaccine. Measured with immunoSEQ multiplex PCR; TCRdb has only the in-frame clones, and not every one. The table has tens of thousands of clones, around 86% seen once. The sample here was peripheral blood, taken 28 days after the second AZD1222 dose. All receptors come from an adult who received the AZD1222 COVID-19 vaccine.

The chain combines TRBV11-2 with TRBJ1-1; possible D gene TRBD1, 5 bases. The V and J ends lost 3 bases and 5 bases respectively, with 10 bases between them. The V gene's germline CDR1 is SGHAT and CDR2 FQNNGV. CDR3 length: 13 amino acids. The CDR3 region has the DNA TGTGCCAGCAGCTTGGATTGGGGGACTGAAGCTTTCTTT. It specifies CASSLDWGTEAFF.

The chain joins TRBV30 to TRBJ1-2, with D perhaps TRBD1 (5 bases). Trimming left V 1 base short and J 8 bases short, with 14 bases between. The CDR3 totals 13 residues. Germline assignment: CDR1 GTSNPN and CDR2 SVGIG (reference sequence). CDR3 coding DNA: TGTGCCTGGAGTGGACCCGTGGGGGAAGGCTACACCTTC. Amino acids: CAWSGPVGEGYTF.

A single count supports this clone. The chain is built from TRBV30 and TRBJ2-1; 7 nucleotides match TRBD2. V lost 4 bases and J lost 5; bases outside the gene matches: 11. The CDR3 covers 15 residues. Germline CDR1 is GTSNPN and CDR2 is SVGIG (reference sequence). CDR3 DNA sequence: TGTGCCTGGAATCACCAGCGGGGAACGCACAATGAGCAGTTCTTC. This sequence encodes CAWNHQRGTHNEQFF. Full variable domain (rest looked up from reference TRBV30 and TRBJ2-1): SQTIHQWPATLVQPVGSPLSLECTVEGTSNPNLYWYRQAAGRGLQLLFYSVGIGQISSEVPQNLSASRPQDRQFILSSKKLLLSDSGFYLCAWNHQRGTHNEQFFGPGTRLTVL.

The V call is TRBV29-1, the J call TRBJ2-7, with D tentatively TRBD1 (6 bases). The length of the CDR3 is 13 residues. V shed 2 bases and J shed 2 bases, with 10 bases lying between them. Germline loops: CDR1 SQVTM, CDR2 ANQGSEA. The CDR3 sequence is CSVEMWDTYEQYF. The DNA for the CDR3 is TGCAGCGTTGAAATGTGGGACACCTACGAGCAGTACTTC.

This chain joins TRBV14 and TRBJ2-3, with 14 bases aligning to TRBD2. V was clipped by 3 bases and J by 1 base; unmatched bases: 9. CDR3 length: 19 residues. The germline gives CDR1 SGHDN, CDR2 FVKESK. The chain's CDR3 is CASSHSKGTSGRRTDTQYF. CDR3 DNA: TGTGCCAGCAGCCACTCAAAAGGGACTAGCGGGAGACGCACAGATACGCAGTATTTT.

This chain joins TRBV7-9 and TRBJ1-2, with TRBD1 matching 7 bases. Germline-derived CDR1 and CDR2 are SEHNR and FQNEAQ (reference sequence). The CDR3 is 15 amino acids. V was pared by 4 bases and J by 1 base, with 6 bases of the junction left unmatched. The CDR3, as DNA: TGTGCCAGCAGCTGGGGGGACAGCCTTAACTATGGCTACACCTTC. Protein sequence: CASSWGDSLNYGYTF.

The CDR3 region is CASSRGSIYNEQFF. The DNA of the CDR3 is TGCGCCAGCAGCCGCGGGAGCATTTACAATGAGCAGTTCTTC. V usage is TRBV4-1 and J usage is TRBJ2-1; 7 positions match TRBD2. The germline V gene encodes CDR1 MGHRA and CDR2 YSYEKL. The J segment lost 4 bases and the V segment lost 4 bases, leaving 4 bases of the junction unmatched. The CDR3 extends over 14 amino acids.

The chain uses TRBV5-1 and TRBJ1-3; D may be TRBD1 (5 bases). Trimming cost V 0 bases and J 0 bases, with 16 bases left between them. In germline, CDR1 is SGHRS, CDR2 YFSETQ. There are 18 residues in the CDR3. CDR3 loop: CASSLGAGFTNSGNTIYF. CDR3 nucleotides: TGCGCCAGCAGCTTGGGAGCAGGGTTTACCAACTCTGGAAACACCATATATTTT.

This chain links TRBV9 with TRBJ2-5; no firm D call. V dropped 5 bases and J dropped 4 bases, with 9 bases sitting between them. The CDR3 runs 12 residues. The germline V gene has CDR1 SGDLS and CDR2 YYNGEE. CDR3 coding DNA: TGTGCCAGCAGTTTCTGGGGAGAGACCCAGTACTTC. The encoded protein is CASSFWGETQYF.

This clone was detected only once. The gene calls are TRBV19 and TRBJ2-3; 8 positions match TRBD1. Germline loops: CDR1 LNHDA, CDR2 SQIVND (reference sequence). Unmatched junction bases numbered 9, after V lost 4 bases and J lost 0 bases. This CDR3 region has 17 residues. The CDR3 nucleotides are TGTGCCAGTAGTACCCGACAGGGGACCTTTAGCACAGATACGCAGTATTTT. It translates to CASSTRQGTFSTDTQYF.

The chain uses TRBV30 and TRBJ1-5; the D gene is possibly TRBD1 (5 bases). The CDR3 sequence is 14 residues long. The germline gives CDR1 GTSNPN, CDR2 SVGIG (reference sequence). V gave up 1 base and J gave up 1 base, with 8 bases separating them. CDR3 protein: CAWSERGSNQPQHF. CDR3 nucleotides: TGTGCCTGGAGTGAAAGGGGAAGCAATCAGCCCCAGCATTTT.

V and J are TRBV2 and TRBJ1-1; D possibly corresponds to TRBD1 (5 bases). The ends were cut back, 8 bases at V and 0 bases at J, with 13 bases in the middle. The germline V gene has CDR1 SNHLY and CDR2 FYNNEI. The CDR3 sequence is 14 residues long. CDR3 region: CASLQTEMNTEAFF. CDR3 bases: TGTGCCAGCCTCCAGACAGAAATGAACACTGAAGCTTTCTTT.

V and J are TRBV14 and TRBJ2-7, with 7 positions matching TRBD1. Germline loops: CDR1 SGHDN, CDR2 FVKESK. This CDR3 contains 14 residues. The ends lost 1 base at V and 7 bases at J; junction bases unmatched: 7. Here the CDR3 reads CASSQAGGAREQYF. CDR3 coding DNA: TGTGCCAGCAGCCAAGCAGGGGGAGCGCGGGAGCAGTACTTC.

This chain uses TRBV30 with TRBJ1-4; D call uncertain. CDR1 GTSNPN and CDR2 SVGIG come from the germline V gene (reference sequence). Trimming removed 0 bases at V and 8 bases at J, with 13 bases between. CDR3 size: 14 residues. The CDR3 DNA follows: TGTGCCTGGAGTGTGGGGAGCGCTGGGGAAAAACTGTTTTTT. It codes for CAWSVGSAGEKLFF.

This chain connects TRBV4-1 to TRBJ2-7, with 8 bases fitting TRBD1. This CDR3 region has 14 residues. Germline trimming cut 0 bases from V and 3 bases from J; bases unmatched to any gene: 1. CDR1 is MGHRA, CDR2 YSYEKL, per germline. The CDR3 reads CASSQDDRGYEQYF. The DNA of the CDR3 is TGCGCCAGCAGCCAAGACGACAGGGGCTACGAGCAGTACTTC.

The CDR3 DNA follows: TGTGCCAGTACCTCGGACAGGGGGCAAGAACAGCCCCAGCATTTT. This sequence encodes CASTSDRGQEQPQHF. This rearrangement joins TRBV19 to TRBJ1-5; TRBD1 matches at 11 bases. Germline CDR1 and CDR2: LNHDA and SQIVND (reference sequence). CDR3 length equals 15 residues. V was clipped by 7 bases and J by 7 bases; unmatched bases: 9.

The rearrangement uses TRBV11-2 and TRBJ1-5, with 7 bases that match TRBD1. J was trimmed by 2 bases and V by 1 base; bases with no gene match: 5. Germline V CDR1 and CDR2: SGHAT, FQNNGV. This CDR3 is built from 16 residues. The CDR3 bases are TGTGCCAGCAGCTTAGGGACAGGAAGAGGCAATCAGCCCCAGCATTTT. The encoded protein is CASSLGTGRGNQPQHF.